The next 8 T cell receptor beta chains were all read from a single sample in a study of blood T cells in healthy people across ages. For the second PCR, which ran for roughly 6 to 11 cycles, a sample-barcoded 5' primer and a J-beta primer mix were used. Using its own MiXCR run on the 5' RACE reads, TCRdb lists one record per CDR3 protein. The sample records approximately 360,000 distinct CDR3 sequences, about 49% being singletons. The sample was blood. These receptor sequences come from a man aged 55-75 years in good health.

The rearrangement joins TRBV11-2 to TRBJ2-3; TRBD2 matches 11 bases. In germline, CDR1 is SGHAT, CDR2 FQNNGV. This CDR3 comprises 16 residues. The ends lost 5 bases at V and 2 bases at J; junction bases unmatched: 6. CDR3 bases: TGTGCCAGCAGCCGCACTAGCGGGGGACTCACAGATACGCAGTATTTT. Encoded protein: CASSRTSGGLTDTQYF.

Concerning this clonotype: Possible read error: a much larger clone is one base away. This rearrangement joins TRBV27 to TRBJ2-3; the D is unclear. Germline CDR1 MNHEY, CDR2 SMNVEV (reference sequence). The CDR3 runs to 12 residues. The DNA of the CDR3 is TGTGCCGGCAGTCTAAACACAGATACGCAGTATTTT. Amino acids: CAGSLNTDTQYF.

CDR3 residues: CSATPGLGNQPQHF. As DNA, the CDR3 is TGCAGTGCTACCCCCGGGCTCGGCAATCAGCCCCAGCATTTT. The chain combines TRBV20-1 with TRBJ1-5; D is ambiguous. This CDR3 has 14 residues. V was pared by 4 bases and J by 2 bases, with 12 bases between. Germline V gene data show CDR1 as DFQATT and CDR2 as SNEGSKA (reference sequence).

This clonotype was detected a few times. This chain links TRBV6-2 or TRBV6-3 with TRBJ2-3; 8 positions match TRBD2. V was pared by 7 bases and J by 1 base, with 7 bases of the junction left unmatched. The CDR3 consists of 15 residues. Germline lookup yields CDR1 MNHEY and CDR2 SVGEGT. The chain's CDR3 is CASTVGGLGTDTQYF. The CDR3 DNA is TGTGCCAGCACCGTGGGGGGACTAGGCACAGATACGCAGTATTTT.

The chain recombines TRBV20-1 with TRBJ2-5; D is ambiguous. Germline V CDR1 and CDR2: DFQATT, SNEGSKA (reference sequence). Trimming removed 2 bases from V and 1 base from J, with 11 bases in between. This CDR3 spans 14 amino acids. The CDR3 loop is CSARSEQAQETQYF. The CDR3 DNA reads TGCAGTGCTAGATCCGAGCAGGCCCAAGAGACCCAGTACTTC.

This clonotype has a handful of counts. V gene TRBV20-1 combines with J gene TRBJ2-5, with a weak D call TRBD2 (5 bases). The CDR3 covers 14 residues. CDR1 DFQATT and CDR2 SNEGSKA come from the germline V gene (reference sequence). V lost 6 bases to trimming and J lost 2 bases, with 16 bases between them. The CDR3: CSASAGRRQETQYF. In DNA, the CDR3 is TGCAGTGCCTCCGCTGGGAGAAGGCAAGAGACCCAGTACTTC.

The chain joins TRBV29-1 to TRBJ2-7, with D tentatively TRBD1 or TRBD2 (5 bases each). Trimming took 7 bases from V and 2 from J, leaving 12 bases between them. The CDR3 spans 12 residues. From germline, CDR1 is SQVTM and CDR2 ANQGSEA. The CDR3 region has the DNA TGCAGCGGGACGGGACCAACCTACGAGCAGTACTTC. Translation: CSGTGPTYEQYF.

This clonotype was observed a few times. The gene calls are TRBV10-2 and TRBJ2-7; D not certain. CDR3 length: 12 residues. V lost 2 bases and J lost 1, with 3 bases in between. Germline V gene data show CDR1 as WSHSY and CDR2 as SAAADI. CDR3 region: CASSETSYEQYF. DNA of the CDR3: TGCGCCAGCAGTGAGACTTCCTACGAGCAGTACTTC.